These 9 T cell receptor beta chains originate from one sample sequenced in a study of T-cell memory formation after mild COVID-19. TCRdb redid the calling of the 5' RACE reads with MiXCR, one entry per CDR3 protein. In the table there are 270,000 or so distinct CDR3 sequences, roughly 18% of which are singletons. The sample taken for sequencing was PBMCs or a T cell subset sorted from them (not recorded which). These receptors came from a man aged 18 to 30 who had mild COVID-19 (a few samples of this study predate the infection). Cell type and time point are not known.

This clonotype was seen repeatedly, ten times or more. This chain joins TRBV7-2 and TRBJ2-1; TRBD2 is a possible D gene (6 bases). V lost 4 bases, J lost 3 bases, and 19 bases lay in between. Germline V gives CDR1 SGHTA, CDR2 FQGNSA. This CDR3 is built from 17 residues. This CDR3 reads CASSSIPGTVYYNEQFF. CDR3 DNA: TGTGCCAGCAGCTCCATTCCCGGGACTGTCTACTACAATGAGCAGTTCTTC.

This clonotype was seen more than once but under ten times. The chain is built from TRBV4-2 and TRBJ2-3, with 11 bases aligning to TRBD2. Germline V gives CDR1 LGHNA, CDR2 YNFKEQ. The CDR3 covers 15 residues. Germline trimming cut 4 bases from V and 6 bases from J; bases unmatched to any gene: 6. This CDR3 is CASSRSTSGDDTQYF. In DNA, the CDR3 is TGTGCCAGCAGCCGATCGACTAGCGGGGACGATACGCAGTATTTT.

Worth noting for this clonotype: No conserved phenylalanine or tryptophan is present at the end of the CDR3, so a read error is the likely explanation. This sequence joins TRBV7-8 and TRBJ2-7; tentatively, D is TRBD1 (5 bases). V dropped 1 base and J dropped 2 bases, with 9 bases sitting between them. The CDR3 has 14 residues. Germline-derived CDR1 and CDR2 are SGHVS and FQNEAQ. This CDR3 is CASSLGGRPYEQYL. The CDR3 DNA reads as TGTGCCAGCAGCTTAGGGGGCAGACCCTACGAGCAGTACTTA.

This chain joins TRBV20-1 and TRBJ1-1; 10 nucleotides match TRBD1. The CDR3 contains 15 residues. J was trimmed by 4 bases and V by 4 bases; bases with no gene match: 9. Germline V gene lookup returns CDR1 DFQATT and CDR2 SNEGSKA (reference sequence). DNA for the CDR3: TGCAGTGCTAAACCCGGACAGGGGGAGACCACTGAAGCTTTCTTT. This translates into CSAKPGQGETTEAFF.

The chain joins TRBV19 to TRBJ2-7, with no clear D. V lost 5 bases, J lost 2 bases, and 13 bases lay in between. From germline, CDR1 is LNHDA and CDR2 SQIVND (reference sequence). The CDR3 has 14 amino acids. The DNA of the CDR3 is TGTGCCAGTAGTCCCACCGGGCAGACCTACGAGCAGTACGTC. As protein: CASSPTGQTYEQYV.

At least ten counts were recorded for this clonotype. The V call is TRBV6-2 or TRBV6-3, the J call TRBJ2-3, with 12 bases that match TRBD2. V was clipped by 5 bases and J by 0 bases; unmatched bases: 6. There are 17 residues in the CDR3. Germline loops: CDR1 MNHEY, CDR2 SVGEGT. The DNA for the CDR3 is TGTGCCAGCAGTCCTCGACTAGCGGGGGCTAGCACAGATACGCAGTATTTT. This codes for CASSPRLAGASTDTQYF.

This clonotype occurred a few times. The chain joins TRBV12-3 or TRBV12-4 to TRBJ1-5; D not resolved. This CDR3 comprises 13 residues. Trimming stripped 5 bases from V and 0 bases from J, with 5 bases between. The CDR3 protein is CASSRFSNQPQHF. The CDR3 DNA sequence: TGTGCCAGCAGTCGGTTTAGCAATCAGCCCCAGCATTTT.

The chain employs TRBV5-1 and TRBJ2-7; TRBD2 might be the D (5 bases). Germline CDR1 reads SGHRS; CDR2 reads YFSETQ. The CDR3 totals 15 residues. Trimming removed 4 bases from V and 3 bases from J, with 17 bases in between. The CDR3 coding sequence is TGCGCCAGCAGCCCGCGAGGGTCCCGGGGCTACGAGCAGTACTTC. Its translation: CASSPRGSRGYEQYF. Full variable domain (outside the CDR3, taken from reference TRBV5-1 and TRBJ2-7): KAGVTQTPRYLIKTRGQQVTLSCSPISGHRSVSWYQQTPGQGLQFLFEYFSETQRNKGNFPGRFSGRQFSNSRSEMNVSTLELGDSALYLCASSPRGSRGYEQYFGPGTRLTVT.

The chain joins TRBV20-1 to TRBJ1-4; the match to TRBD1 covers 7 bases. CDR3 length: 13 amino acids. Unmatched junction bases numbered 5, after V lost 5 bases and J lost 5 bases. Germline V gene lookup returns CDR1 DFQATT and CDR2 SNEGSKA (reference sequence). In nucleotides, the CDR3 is TGCAGTGCTCCGGGACAGTCAAATGAAAAACTGTTTTTT. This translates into CSAPGQSNEKLFF.